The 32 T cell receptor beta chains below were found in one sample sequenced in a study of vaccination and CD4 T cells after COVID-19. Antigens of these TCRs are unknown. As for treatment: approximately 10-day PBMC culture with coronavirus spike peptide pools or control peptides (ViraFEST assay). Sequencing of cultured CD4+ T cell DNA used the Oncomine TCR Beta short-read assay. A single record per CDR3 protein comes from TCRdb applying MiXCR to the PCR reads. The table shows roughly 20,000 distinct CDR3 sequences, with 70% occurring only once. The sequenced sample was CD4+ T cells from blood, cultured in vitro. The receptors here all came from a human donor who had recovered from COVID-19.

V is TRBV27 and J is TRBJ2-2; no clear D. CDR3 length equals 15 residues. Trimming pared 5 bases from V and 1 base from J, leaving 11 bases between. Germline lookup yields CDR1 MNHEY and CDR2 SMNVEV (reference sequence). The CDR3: CASSPRALNTGELFF. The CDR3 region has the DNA TGTGCCAGCAGTCCCCGAGCCCTGAACACCGGGGAGCTGTTTTTT.

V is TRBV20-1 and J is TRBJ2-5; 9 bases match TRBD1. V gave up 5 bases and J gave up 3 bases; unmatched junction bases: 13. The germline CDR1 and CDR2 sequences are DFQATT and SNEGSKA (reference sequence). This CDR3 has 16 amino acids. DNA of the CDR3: TGCAGTGCTTCACCTGATGACAGGGGGGTAAAAGAGACCCAGTACTTC. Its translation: CSASPDDRGVKETQYF.

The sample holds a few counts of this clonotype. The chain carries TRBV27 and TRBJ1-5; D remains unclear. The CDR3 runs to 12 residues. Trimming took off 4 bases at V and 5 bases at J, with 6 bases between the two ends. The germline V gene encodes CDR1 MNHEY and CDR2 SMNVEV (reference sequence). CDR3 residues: CASSSYDQPQHF. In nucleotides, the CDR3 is TGTGCCAGCAGTTCCTACGATCAGCCCCAGCATTTT.

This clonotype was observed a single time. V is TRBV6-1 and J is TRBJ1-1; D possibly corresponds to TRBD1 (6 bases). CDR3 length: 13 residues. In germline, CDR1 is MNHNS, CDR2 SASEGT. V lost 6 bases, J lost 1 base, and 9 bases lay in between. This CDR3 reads CASRAQGNTEAFF. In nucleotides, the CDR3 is TGTGCCAGCAGGGCACAGGGGAACACTGAAGCTTTCTTT.

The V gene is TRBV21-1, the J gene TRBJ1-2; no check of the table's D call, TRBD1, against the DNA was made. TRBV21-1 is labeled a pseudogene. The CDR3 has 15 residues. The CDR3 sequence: CASRDLDRANYGYTF. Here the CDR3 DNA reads TGTGCCAGCAGAGATCTGGACAGGGCCAACTATGGCTACACCTTC.

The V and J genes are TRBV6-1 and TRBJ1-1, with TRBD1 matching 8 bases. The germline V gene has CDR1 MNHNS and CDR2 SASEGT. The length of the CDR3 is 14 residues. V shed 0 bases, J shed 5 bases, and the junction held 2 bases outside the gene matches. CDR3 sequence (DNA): TGTGCCAGCAGTGAAGCGCAGGGGGCAACTGAAGCTTTCTTT. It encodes CASSEAQGATEAFF.

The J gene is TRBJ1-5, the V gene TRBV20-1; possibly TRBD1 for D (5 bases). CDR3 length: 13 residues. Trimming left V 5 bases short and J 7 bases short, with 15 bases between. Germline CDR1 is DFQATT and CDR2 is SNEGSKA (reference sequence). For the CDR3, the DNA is TGCAGTGCTTTGTCGGGACCGCTACAGCCCCAGCATTTT. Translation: CSALSGPLQPQHF.

CDR3 in DNA: TGTGCCAGCAGCTCCCCCGGGCCCCCCTACGAGCAGTACTTC. As protein: CASSSPGPPYEQYF. The chain combines TRBV28 with TRBJ2-1; no reliable D call. Judging by the DNA end, TRBJ2-7 fits better; the J call may be wrong. The CDR3 has 14 residues. Germline V CDR1 and CDR2: MDHEN, SYDVKM.

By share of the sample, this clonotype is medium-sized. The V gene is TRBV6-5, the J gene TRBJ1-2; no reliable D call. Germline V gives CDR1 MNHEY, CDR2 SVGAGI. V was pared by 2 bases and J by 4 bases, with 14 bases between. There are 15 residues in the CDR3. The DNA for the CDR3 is TGTGCCAGCAGTTACCCGGCTGCAGTTGGCTATGGCTACACCTTC. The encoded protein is CASSYPAAVGYGYTF.

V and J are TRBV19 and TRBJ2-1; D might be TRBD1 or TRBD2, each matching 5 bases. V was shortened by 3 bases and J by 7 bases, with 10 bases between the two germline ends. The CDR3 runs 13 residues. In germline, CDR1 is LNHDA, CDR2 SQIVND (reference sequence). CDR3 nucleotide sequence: TGTGCCAGTAGTATCGGCAGGGAGAATGAGCAGTTCTTC. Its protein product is CASSIGRENEQFF.

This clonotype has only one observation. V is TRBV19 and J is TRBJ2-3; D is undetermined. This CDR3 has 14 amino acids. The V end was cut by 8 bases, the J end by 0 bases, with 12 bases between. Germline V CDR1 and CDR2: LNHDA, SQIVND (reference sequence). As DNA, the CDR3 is TGTGCCAGTCGACTTGCCCTAAGCACAGATACGCAGTATTTT. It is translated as CASRLALSTDTQYF.

DNA for the CDR3: TGTGCCAGTAGCGAACAGCTCATCTATGGCTACACCTTC. It translates to CASSEQLIYGYTF. The rearrangement joins TRBV19 to TRBJ1-2; no definite D call. Germline lookup yields CDR1 LNHDA and CDR2 SQIVND (reference sequence). The CDR3 length is 13 residues. The germline V and J ends were trimmed by 6 bases and 4 bases, with 12 bases remaining between them.

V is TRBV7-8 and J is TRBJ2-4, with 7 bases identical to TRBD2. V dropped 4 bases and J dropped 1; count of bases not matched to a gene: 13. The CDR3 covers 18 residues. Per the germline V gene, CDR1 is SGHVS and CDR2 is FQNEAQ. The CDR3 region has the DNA TGTGCCAGCAGCTCAGATAGACTAGCCTGGGGGGCCAAAAACATTCAGTACTTC. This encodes CASSSDRLAWGAKNIQYF. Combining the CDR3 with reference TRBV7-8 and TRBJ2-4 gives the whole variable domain GAGVSQSPRYKVAKRGQDVALRCDPISGHVSLFWYQQALGQGPEFLTYFQNEAQLDKSGLPSDRFFAERPEGSVSTLKIQRTQQEDSAVYLCASSSDRLAWGAKNIQYFGAGTRLSVL.

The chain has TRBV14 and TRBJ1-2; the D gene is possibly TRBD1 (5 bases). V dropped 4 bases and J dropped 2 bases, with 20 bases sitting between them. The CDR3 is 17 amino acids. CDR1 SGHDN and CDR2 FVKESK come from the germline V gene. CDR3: CASSLFWPEGKNYGYTF. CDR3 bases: TGTGCCAGCAGCCTTTTCTGGCCAGAGGGGAAAAACTATGGCTACACCTTC.

The CDR3 coding sequence is TGCGCCAGCAGCGAGGAAGGGGGTTTCTATGGCTACACCTTC. It translates to CASSEEGGFYGYTF. The J gene is TRBJ1-2, the V gene TRBV5-1; D possibly corresponds to TRBD1 (6 bases). Germline loops: CDR1 SGHRS, CDR2 YFSETQ. V was pared by 4 bases and J by 4 bases, with 14 bases between. The CDR3 consists of 14 residues.

CDR3 protein: CASTTGVRGYEQYF. CDR3 DNA: TGTGCCAGCACCACAGGGGTTCGGGGCTACGAGCAGTACTTC. The genes are TRBV2 and TRBJ2-7; 7 nucleotides align to TRBD1. V gave up 7 bases and J gave up 3 bases; unmatched junction bases: 9. Looked up from germline, CDR1 is SNHLY and CDR2 is FYNNEI. CDR3 length equals 14 residues.

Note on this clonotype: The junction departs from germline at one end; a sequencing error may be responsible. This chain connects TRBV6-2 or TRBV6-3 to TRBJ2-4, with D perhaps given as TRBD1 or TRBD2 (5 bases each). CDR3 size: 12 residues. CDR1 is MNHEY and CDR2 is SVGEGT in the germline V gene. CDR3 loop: CASSYMGDLGVF. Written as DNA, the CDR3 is TGTGCCAGCAGTTATATGGGGGACCTGGGGGTCTTC.

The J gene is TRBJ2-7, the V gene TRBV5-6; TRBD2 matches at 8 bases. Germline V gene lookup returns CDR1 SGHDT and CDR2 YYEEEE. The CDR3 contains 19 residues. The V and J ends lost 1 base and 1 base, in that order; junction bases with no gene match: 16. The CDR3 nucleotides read TGTGCCAGCAGCTTGTTGGCTAGCGGGCCCAGCCCCTCTTCCTACGAGCAGTACTTC. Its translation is CASSLLASGPSPSSYEQYF.

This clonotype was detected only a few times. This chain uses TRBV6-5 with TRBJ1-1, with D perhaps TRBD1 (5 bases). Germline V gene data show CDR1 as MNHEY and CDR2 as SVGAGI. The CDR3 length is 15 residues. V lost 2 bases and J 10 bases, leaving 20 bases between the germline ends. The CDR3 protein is CASSYEPQTVRSAFF. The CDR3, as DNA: TGTGCCAGCAGTTACGAACCCCAGACAGTCAGATCAGCTTTCTTT.

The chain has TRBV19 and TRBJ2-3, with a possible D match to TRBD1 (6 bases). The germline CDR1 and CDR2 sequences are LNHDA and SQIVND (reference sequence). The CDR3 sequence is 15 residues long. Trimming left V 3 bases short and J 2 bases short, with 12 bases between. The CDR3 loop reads CASSIGQGNTDTQYF. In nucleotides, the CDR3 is TGTGCCAGTAGTATTGGGCAGGGGAACACAGATACGCAGTATTTT.

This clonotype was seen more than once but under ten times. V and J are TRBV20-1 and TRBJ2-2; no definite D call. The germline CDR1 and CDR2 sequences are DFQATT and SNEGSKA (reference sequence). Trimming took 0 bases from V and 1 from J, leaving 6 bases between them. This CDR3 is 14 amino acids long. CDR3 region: CSARDLLNTGELFF. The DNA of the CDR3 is TGCAGTGCTAGAGATCTGTTGAACACCGGGGAGCTGTTTTTT.

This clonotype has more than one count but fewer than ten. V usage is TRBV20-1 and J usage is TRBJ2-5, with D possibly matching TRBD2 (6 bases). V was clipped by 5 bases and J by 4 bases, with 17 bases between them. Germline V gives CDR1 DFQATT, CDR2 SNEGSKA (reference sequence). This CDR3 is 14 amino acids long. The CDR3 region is CSAFGTSGGETQYF. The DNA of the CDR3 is TGCAGTGCTTTCGGGACTTCTGGAGGAGAGACCCAGTACTTC.

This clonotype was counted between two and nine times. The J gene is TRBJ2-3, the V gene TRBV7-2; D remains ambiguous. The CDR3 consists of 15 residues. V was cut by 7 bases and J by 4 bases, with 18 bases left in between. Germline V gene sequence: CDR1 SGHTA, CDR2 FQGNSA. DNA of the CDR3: TGTGCCAGCACCCCAAATAGACTGAGTGCAGATACGCAGTATTTT. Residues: CASTPNRLSADTQYF.

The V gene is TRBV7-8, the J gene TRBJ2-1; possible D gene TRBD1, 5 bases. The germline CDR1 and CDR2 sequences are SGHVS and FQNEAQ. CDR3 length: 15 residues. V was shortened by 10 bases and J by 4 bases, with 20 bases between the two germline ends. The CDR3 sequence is CATLGRGLSYNEQFF. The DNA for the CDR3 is TGTGCCACCCTTGGTAGGGGATTATCGTACAATGAGCAGTTCTTC.

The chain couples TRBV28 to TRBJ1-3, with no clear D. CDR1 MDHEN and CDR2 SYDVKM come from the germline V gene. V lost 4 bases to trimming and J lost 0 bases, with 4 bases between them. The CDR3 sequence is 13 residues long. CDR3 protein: CASSSYSGNTIYF. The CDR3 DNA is TGTGCCAGCAGTTCCTACTCTGGAAACACCATATATTTT.

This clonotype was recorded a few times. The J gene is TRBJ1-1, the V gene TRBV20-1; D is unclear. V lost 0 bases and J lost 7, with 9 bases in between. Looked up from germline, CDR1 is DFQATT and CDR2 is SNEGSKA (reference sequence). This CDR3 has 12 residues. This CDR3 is CSARDTGIEAFF. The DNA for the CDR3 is TGCAGTGCTAGAGATACGGGAATTGAAGCTTTCTTT.

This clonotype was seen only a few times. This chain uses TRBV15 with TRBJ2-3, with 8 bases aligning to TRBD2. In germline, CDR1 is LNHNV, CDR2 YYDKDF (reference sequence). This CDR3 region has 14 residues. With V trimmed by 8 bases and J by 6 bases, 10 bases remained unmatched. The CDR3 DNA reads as TGTGCCACCGGACGCGGGGGGTGGGTTGATACGCAGTATTTT. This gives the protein CATGRGGWVDTQYF.

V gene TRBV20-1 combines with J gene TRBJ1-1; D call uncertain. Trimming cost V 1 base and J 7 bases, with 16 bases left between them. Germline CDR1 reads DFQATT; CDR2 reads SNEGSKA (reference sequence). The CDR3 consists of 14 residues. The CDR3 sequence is CSARVPGGAIEAFF. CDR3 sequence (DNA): TGCAGTGCTAGAGTGCCAGGTGGAGCCATTGAAGCTTTCTTT.

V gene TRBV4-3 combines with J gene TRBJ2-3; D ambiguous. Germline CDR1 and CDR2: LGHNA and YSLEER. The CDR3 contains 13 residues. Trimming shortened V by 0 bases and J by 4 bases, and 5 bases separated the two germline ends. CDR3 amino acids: CASSQDRSDTQYF. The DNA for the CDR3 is TGCGCCAGCAGCCAAGATAGGTCAGATACGCAGTATTTT.

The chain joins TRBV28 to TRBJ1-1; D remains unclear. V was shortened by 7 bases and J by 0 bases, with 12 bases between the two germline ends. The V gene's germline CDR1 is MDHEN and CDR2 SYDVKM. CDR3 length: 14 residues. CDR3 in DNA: TGTGCCAGCAACACAGAACACATGAACACTGAAGCTTTCTTT. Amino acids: CASNTEHMNTEAFF.

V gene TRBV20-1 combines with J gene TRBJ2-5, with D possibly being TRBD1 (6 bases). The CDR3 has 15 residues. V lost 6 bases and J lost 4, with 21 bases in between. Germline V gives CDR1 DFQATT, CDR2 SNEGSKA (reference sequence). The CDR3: CSAARGHPRAETQYF. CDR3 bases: TGCAGTGCCGCCAGGGGACATCCAAGGGCAGAGACCCAGTACTTC.

CDR3 sequence: CASSYVQANSPLHF. CDR3 in DNA: TGTGCCAGCAGTTATGTGCAGGCCAATTCACCCCTCCACTTT. This sequence joins TRBV6-5 and TRBJ1-6; D unclear. Germline CDR1 and CDR2: MNHEY and SVGAGI. Trimming took off 3 bases at V and 7 bases at J, with 10 bases between the two ends. The CDR3 totals 14 residues.